Presented here are 29 T cell receptor beta chains from one specimen sequenced in a study of blood T cell repertoires in COVID-19. The method was immunoSEQ multiplex PCR; TCRdb's version includes in-frame clones alone and lacks a portion of them. The table has hundreds of thousands of clones, 81% seen once. What was sequenced was peripheral blood. The source of these receptors is an elderly woman with acute or convalescent COVID-19.

This chain connects TRBV6-5 to TRBJ1-3, with TRBD1 as a possible D gene (6 bases). Trimming shortened V by 6 bases and J by 1 base, and 13 bases separated the two germline ends. CDR1 MNHEY and CDR2 SVGAGI come from the germline V gene. This CDR3 spans 15 amino acids. The CDR3 DNA is TGTGCCAGCAGAGCCCGGACAGCTTCTGGAAACACCATATATTTT. It specifies CASRARTASGNTIYF.

This chain links TRBV5-1 with TRBJ2-3, with 7 bases matching TRBD1. Losses at the gene ends were 7 bases for V and 3 bases for J; bases not matched to a gene: 11. The CDR3 length is 15 residues. In germline, CDR1 is SGHRS, CDR2 YFSETQ. CDR3 nucleotide sequence: TGCGCCAGCGTTTGGGCCGGGACAGATACAGATACGCAGTATTTT. Amino acid sequence: CASVWAGTDTDTQYF. Complete variable domain (other parts from reference TRBV5-1 and TRBJ2-3): KAGVTQTPRYLIKTRGQQVTLSCSPISGHRSVSWYQQTPGQGLQFLFEYFSETQRNKGNFPGRFSGRQFSNSRSEMNVSTLELGDSALYLCASVWAGTDTDTQYFGPGTRLTVL.

The rearrangement joins TRBV28 to TRBJ2-7; possibly TRBD2 for D (6 bases). This CDR3 region has 15 residues. Trimming took 6 bases from V and 5 from J, leaving 20 bases between them. The germline V gene has CDR1 MDHEN and CDR2 SYDVKM. CDR3: CASSPGGIQSHEQYF. CDR3 nucleotides: TGTGCCAGCAGCCCCGGCGGGATTCAGTCCCACGAGCAGTACTTC.

This clone has a handful of counts. The V and J genes are TRBV6-5 and TRBJ1-3, with no clear D. V shed 7 bases and J shed 2 bases, with 12 bases lying between them. In germline, CDR1 is MNHEY, CDR2 SVGAGI. This CDR3 comprises 14 residues. The CDR3 bases are TGTGCCAGCAACCGGCCCGGGACTGGAAACACCATATATTTT. Its translation is CASNRPGTGNTIYF.

This chain connects TRBV7-9 to TRBJ2-7; a weak D match, TRBD1 (6 bases). The germline V gene encodes CDR1 SEHNR and CDR2 FQNEAQ (reference sequence). The CDR3 spans 14 residues. V lost 5 bases and J lost 3, with 14 bases in between. DNA for the CDR3: TGTGCCAGCAGCCTTCGGACAGCAAACTACGAGCAGTACTTC. Translating it yields CASSLRTANYEQYF.

V usage is TRBV2 and J usage is TRBJ1-4; TRBD1 matches at 9 bases. Losses at the gene ends were 6 bases for V and 0 bases for J; bases not matched to a gene: 5. The germline V gene has CDR1 SNHLY and CDR2 FYNNEI. The CDR3 length is 16 residues. The CDR3 DNA follows: TGTGCCAGCAGAAGGGGACAGGGCCCAACTAATGAAAAACTGTTTTTT. Its protein is CASRRGQGPTNEKLFF.

This chain connects TRBV7-2 to TRBJ1-1; tentative D call: TRBD1 (6 bases). The V and J ends lost 5 bases and 4 bases respectively, with 14 bases between them. CDR3 length equals 14 residues. The germline V gene has CDR1 SGHTA and CDR2 FQGNSA. The CDR3 nucleotides are TGTGCCAGCAGCGTAGGGGGAGGGAGCACTGAAGCTTTCTTT. Translated, it gives CASSVGGGSTEAFF.

The chain recombines TRBV27 with TRBJ1-2, with 8 nucleotides matching TRBD1. Germline CDR1 is MNHEY and CDR2 is SMNVEV (reference sequence). J gave up 4 bases and V 0 bases, and 7 bases lay outside the gene matches. The CDR3 loop spans 16 amino acids. The CDR3 nucleotides read TGTGCCAGCAGTTTATCCGCAGGGGGCACTCGCTATGGCTACACCTTC. Its translation is CASSLSAGGTRYGYTF.

The chain carries TRBV27 and TRBJ2-7; 8 bases agree with TRBD2. Germline loops: CDR1 MNHEY, CDR2 SMNVEV (reference sequence). This CDR3 spans 15 amino acids. With V trimmed by 6 bases and J by 2 bases, 9 bases remained unmatched. Here the CDR3 DNA reads TGTGCCAGCAGCCGGAGACCGGGACTAGCCTACGAGCAGTACTTC. Amino acids: CASSRRPGLAYEQYF.

This clone was counted only a few times. The chain couples TRBV4-1 to TRBJ1-4; 7 bases are a match to TRBD1. After removal of 0 bases from V and 7 bases from J, the junction contained 11 bases not matched to a gene. Germline CDR1 and CDR2: MGHRA and YSYEKL. This CDR3 comprises 17 residues. The CDR3 region has the DNA TGCGCCAGCAGCCAAGATCCACATAGACAGGGAGGTGAAAAACTGTTTTTT. Its protein is CASSQDPHRQGGEKLFF.

This clone was picked up many times. This sequence joins TRBV7-2 and TRBJ1-6, with D uncertain. Germline assignment: CDR1 SGHTA and CDR2 FQGNSA. Trimming removed 3 bases at V and 4 bases at J, with 7 bases between. CDR3 size: 14 residues. CDR3 amino acids: CASSLTGYNSPLHF. The CDR3 DNA is TGTGCCAGCAGCTTGACGGGATATAATTCACCCCTCCACTTT. The full variable domain, its missing parts supplied by reference TRBV7-2 and TRBJ1-6, is GAGVSQSPSNKVTEKGKDVELRCDPISGHTALYWYRQSLGQGLEFLIYFQGNSAPDKSGLPSDRFSAERTGGSVSTLTIQRTQQEDSAVYLCASSLTGYNSPLHFGNGTRLTVT.

The gene calls are TRBV3-1 (or the pseudogene TRBV3-2) and TRBJ1-1; a weak D match, TRBD1 (5 bases). From germline, CDR1 is LGHDT and CDR2 YNNKEL (reference sequence). V dropped 0 bases and J dropped 1 base, with 9 bases sitting between them. The CDR3 is 15 residues long. This CDR3 is CASSQEGQGNTEAFF. The CDR3 nucleotides read TGTGCCAGCAGCCAAGAGGGGCAAGGGAACACTGAAGCTTTCTTT.

The V and J genes are TRBV3-1 (or the pseudogene TRBV3-2) and TRBJ1-2; 7 nucleotides line up with TRBD1. This CDR3 region has 15 residues. The germline CDR1 and CDR2 sequences are LGHDT and YNNKEL (reference sequence). V lost 0 bases and J lost 4; bases outside the gene matches: 5. CDR3 sequence: CASSQDLNRGYGYTF. CDR3 nucleotides: TGTGCCAGCAGCCAAGATCTTAACAGGGGCTATGGCTACACCTTC.

The genes are TRBV29-1 and TRBJ2-1; 7 nucleotides match TRBD2. CDR1 and CDR2 (germline): SQVTM, ANQGSEA. This CDR3 region has 14 residues. The ends lost 4 bases at V and 1 base at J; junction bases unmatched: 4. The CDR3 bases are TGCAGCGTTGCCCGGCGGGGGTCCTACAATGAGCAGTTCTTC. The encoded protein is CSVARRGSYNEQFF.

The chain has TRBV6-5 and TRBJ1-1; TRBD1 agrees at 8 bases. V lost 4 bases and J lost 4; bases outside the gene matches: 2. Germline CDR1 MNHEY, CDR2 SVGAGI. The CDR3 covers 13 residues. CDR3 in DNA: TGTGCCAGCAGTTCAGGGGGCGGCACTGAAGCTTTCTTT. This codes for CASSSGGGTEAFF.

This clone came up once. The chain combines TRBV4-2 with TRBJ2-5; the D is unclear. V was cut by 1 base and J by 4 bases, with 13 bases left in between. Germline CDR1 and CDR2: LGHNA and YNFKEQ. This CDR3 contains 15 residues. The CDR3 loop is CASSQVPGSRETQYF. Here the CDR3 DNA reads TGTGCCAGCAGCCAAGTCCCCGGGTCTAGAGAGACCCAGTACTTC.

The rearrangement joins TRBV3-1 (or the pseudogene TRBV3-2) to TRBJ2-5, with TRBD2 as a possible D gene (6 bases). CDR1 is LGHDT and CDR2 is YNNKEL in the germline V gene (reference sequence). The CDR3 contains 12 residues. V was shortened by 7 bases and J by 5 bases, with 11 bases between the two germline ends. The CDR3 sequence is CASIASGETQYF. The CDR3 nucleotides are TGTGCCAGCATTGCCAGCGGGGAGACCCAGTACTTC.

J is TRBJ1-2 and V is TRBV2; 7 bases match TRBD1. Losses at the gene ends were 7 bases for V and 4 bases for J; bases not matched to a gene: 9. There are 14 residues in the CDR3. Germline V lookup: CDR1 SNHLY, CDR2 FYNNEI. CDR3 amino acids: CASNNGRGVYGYTF. DNA of the CDR3: TGTGCCAGCAATAACGGCAGGGGGGTCTATGGCTACACCTTC. Complete variable domain (other parts from reference TRBV2 and TRBJ1-2): EPEVTQTPSHQVTQMGQEVILRCVPISNHLYFYWYRQILGQKVEFLVSFYNNEISEKSEIFDDQFSVERPDGSNFTLKIRSTKLEDSAMYFCASNNGRGVYGYTFGSGTRLTVV.

V is TRBV19 and J is TRBJ1-5, with 7 bases fitting TRBD1. Germline CDR1 reads LNHDA; CDR2 reads SQIVND (reference sequence). With V trimmed by 2 bases and J by 0 bases, 13 bases remained unmatched. The CDR3 is made up of 19 amino acids. The CDR3 coding sequence is TGTGCCAGTAGTATACTGTGGACAGGCACTTACCTTAGCAATCAGCCCCAGCATTTT. Amino acid sequence: CASSILWTGTYLSNQPQHF.

This chain uses TRBV2 with TRBJ1-2, with no clear D. The CDR3 is 14 residues long. The ends were cut back, 4 bases at V and 4 bases at J, with 13 bases in the middle. The germline gives CDR1 SNHLY, CDR2 FYNNEI. This CDR3 reads CASSAWRETYGYTF. CDR3 nucleotides: TGTGCCAGCAGTGCTTGGAGGGAGACCTATGGCTACACCTTC.

In DNA form, the CDR3 reads TGTGCCAGCAGTGAAGTTTCGTCTCTTGTCCAAAACATTCAGTACTTC. This encodes CASSEVSSLVQNIQYF. This sequence joins TRBV6-1 and TRBJ2-4; no definite D call. The ends were cut back, 1 base at V and 5 bases at J, with 15 bases in the middle. This CDR3 has 16 residues. Per the germline V gene, CDR1 is MNHNS and CDR2 is SASEGT.

This clone showed up just once. V is TRBV6-5 and J is TRBJ2-7; D gene ambiguous. The germline gives CDR1 MNHEY, CDR2 SVGAGI. The CDR3 runs to 14 residues. Trimming took off 0 bases at V and 1 base at J, with 7 bases between the two ends. CDR3 amino acids: CASSYSAGSYEQYF. As DNA, the CDR3 is TGTGCCAGCAGTTACTCGGCAGGTTCCTACGAGCAGTACTTC.

The chain uses TRBV30 and TRBJ2-5, with 7 bases that match TRBD2. The CDR3 totals 15 residues. The V and J ends lost 3 bases and 5 bases, in that order; junction bases with no gene match: 12. Looked up from germline, CDR1 is GTSNPN and CDR2 is SVGIG (reference sequence). The DNA of the CDR3 is TGTGCCTGGAGCCCTGGCGGGAGAAATGGGGAGACCCAGTACTTC. This translates into CAWSPGGRNGETQYF.

This clone was picked up one time. The V gene is TRBV5-6, the J gene TRBJ2-7; possible D gene TRBD2, 5 bases. Trimming took off 1 base at V and 3 bases at J, with 11 bases between the two ends. The germline V gene encodes CDR1 SGHDT and CDR2 YYEEEE. The CDR3 runs to 14 residues. As DNA, the CDR3 is TGTGCCAGCAGCTTGCGAGGGTTGCTCTACGAGCAGTACTTC. This encodes CASSLRGLLYEQYF.

The chain carries TRBV6-5 and TRBJ2-2; TRBD2 matches 12 bases. The CDR3 extends over 15 amino acids. Germline trimming cut 11 bases from V and 4 bases from J; bases unmatched to any gene: 8. CDR1 MNHEY and CDR2 SVGAGI come from the germline V gene. CDR3 nucleotides: TGTGCCGCCCGTAGACTAGCGGGAGTCACCGGGGAGCTGTTTTTT. Protein: CAARRLAGVTGELFF.

The chain combines TRBV5-4 with TRBJ1-1; D unclear. V lost 3 bases and J lost 0, with 12 bases in between. CDR1 is SGHNT, CDR2 YYREEE, per germline (reference sequence). The CDR3 spans 15 residues. DNA of the CDR3: TGTGCCAGCAGCTGGGATTCGGGAATGAACACTGAAGCTTTCTTT. It is translated as CASSWDSGMNTEAFF.

V gene TRBV19 combines with J gene TRBJ1-2; TRBD1 is a possible D gene (6 bases). Trimming removed 7 bases from V and 8 bases from J, with 14 bases in between. The CDR3 extends over 12 amino acids. Germline V gene data show CDR1 as LNHDA and CDR2 as SQIVND (reference sequence). The CDR3 here is CASTPTGIGYTF. CDR3 in DNA: TGTGCCAGTACCCCAACAGGGATCGGCTACACCTTC.

This chain uses TRBV5-1 with TRBJ2-7; 9 bases match TRBD1. The length of the CDR3 is 16 residues. V shed 0 bases and J 3 bases; nucleotides not matched to a gene: 7. Per germline, CDR1 SGHRS and CDR2 YFSETQ. CDR3 sequence: CASSLGGQGADYEQYF. In DNA form, the CDR3 reads TGCGCCAGCAGCTTGGGGGGACAGGGAGCAGACTACGAGCAGTACTTC.

The V call is TRBV5-1, the J call TRBJ2-3, with 7 nucleotides matching TRBD1. There are 16 residues in the CDR3. J was trimmed by 0 bases and V by 3 bases; bases with no gene match: 7. CDR1 SGHRS and CDR2 YFSETQ come from the germline V gene. The CDR3 DNA reads as TGCGCCAGCAGCTCGGGACAGTCTGGGAGCACAGATACGCAGTATTTT. It is translated as CASSSGQSGSTDTQYF.